This TCR beta chain emerged from a study of post-analysis software for immune sequencing data. Study as a whole: The disease courses spanned relapsing-remitting, secondary progressive and progressive-relapsing forms of multiple sclerosis. Study results and limitations: Patients showed TRBV5-6, TRBV5-1 and TRBV20-1 among five TRBV segments more frequent than in controls. Normalized Chao1 diversity in multiple sclerosis patients fell significantly below that of controls. Strong co-clustering by F measure was seen for same-batch samples.

Sequencing libraries made from TCR beta cDNA carried unique molecular identifiers. TCRdb called the PCR reads again in MiXCR, with one record for every CDR3 protein. Of about 760,000 distinct CDR3 sequences in the sample, 25% to 30% were seen once. For this clonotype: Its antigen is unknown.

This CDR3 has 15 amino acids. The germline V gene has CDR1 ENHRY and CDR2 SYGVKD. The V and J ends lost 0 bases and 8 bases respectively, with 16 bases between them. This chain links TRBV10-3 with TRBJ1-2; maybe TRBD1 (5 bases). This clonotype was sampled from a girl aged 5-17 years with multiple sclerosis. Sequenced: blood. The chain's CDR3 is CAISESRGRPGGYTF. CDR3 nucleotide sequence: TGTGCCATCAGTGAGTCTCGGGGACGGCCCGGGGGCTACACCTTC.